The 15 T cell receptor beta chains in this list originate from one sample, sequenced in a study of cytomegalovirus exposure and HLA in healthy donors. Both 60 Vbeta primers and 13 Jbeta primers went into the PCR. TCRdb's table, derived via immunoSEQ multiplex PCR, lists solely in-frame clones and lacks some. The sample includes roughly 160,000 clones, around 88% of them seen just once. Sequencing was performed on PBMCs. Receptor source: a woman aged 25 to 45 in good health and CMV-seronegative.

The chain employs TRBV19 and TRBJ2-3; 8 bases line up with TRBD1. In germline, CDR1 is LNHDA, CDR2 SQIVND (reference sequence). This CDR3 is 14 amino acids long. Trimming cost V 7 bases and J 6 bases; bases outside gene matches: 9. CDR3 nucleotides: TGTGCCAGTATTGACAGGGGCGCAGGGGATACGCAGTATTTT. Its translation: CASIDRGAGDTQYF.

V and J are TRBV18 and TRBJ2-7, with D possibly TRBD1 on 6 matching bases. This CDR3 is built from 15 residues. The germline V and J ends were trimmed by 3 bases and 6 bases, with 18 bases remaining between them. Looked up from germline, CDR1 is KGHSH and CDR2 is LQKENI. The CDR3 is CASSPGPQGSGEQYF. The DNA for the CDR3 is TGTGCCAGCTCACCGGGCCCGCAGGGGAGTGGCGAGCAGTACTTC. Full variable domain (outside the CDR3, taken from reference TRBV18 and TRBJ2-7): NAGVMQNPRHLVRRRGQEARLRCSPMKGHSHVYWYRQLPEEGLKFMVYLQKENIIDESGMPKERFSAEFPKEGPSILRIQQVVRGDSAAYFCASSPGPQGSGEQYFGPGTRLTVT.

J is TRBJ1-2 and V is TRBV6-5, with a tentative D call TRBD1 (5 bases). The V end lost 6 bases, the J end lost 0 bases, and 11 bases lay between the germline ends. CDR3 length: 14 amino acids. The germline V gene has CDR1 MNHEY and CDR2 SVGAGI. The CDR3 region has the DNA TGTGCCAGCAGCCAATTACAGGCTAACTATGGCTACACCTTC. This codes for CASSQLQANYGYTF.

J is TRBJ1-2 and V is TRBV4-3; no clear D. The CDR3 contains 14 residues. The germline V gene encodes CDR1 LGHNA and CDR2 YSLEER. V lost 0 bases, J lost 4 bases, and 9 bases lay in between. DNA for the CDR3: TGCGCCAGCAGCCAAGATCCCGCCGGCTATGGCTACACCTTC. Its protein product is CASSQDPAGYGYTF.

V gene TRBV9 combines with J gene TRBJ2-7, with TRBD2 identical over 8 bases. J lost 5 bases, V lost 0 bases, and 10 bases had no gene match. The CDR3 sequence is 16 residues long. CDR1 is SGDLS and CDR2 is YYNGEE in the germline V gene. CDR3 DNA sequence: TGTGCCAGCAGCGTAGTGGCGGGGGGTAACCTGAACGAGCAGTACTTC. Translated: CASSVVAGGNLNEQYF.

The CDR3 region has the DNA TGTGCCAGCAGCGCGGTGGAGGGGGAGCAGTACTTC. It encodes CASSAVEGEQYF. The chain recombines TRBV9 with TRBJ2-7; tentative D call: TRBD2 (6 bases). V was cut by 3 bases and J by 7 bases, with 11 bases left in between. CDR3 size: 12 residues. Germline V CDR1 and CDR2: SGDLS, YYNGEE. Full variable domain (remainder filled in from reference TRBV9 and TRBJ2-7): DSGVTQTPKHLITATGQRVTLRCSPRSGDLSVYWYQQSLDQGLQFLIQYYNGEERAKGNILERFSAQQFPDLHSELNLSSLELGDSALYFCASSAVEGEQYFGPGTRLTVT.

The chain combines TRBV14 with TRBJ2-2, with TRBD2 matching 8 bases. The germline CDR1 and CDR2 sequences are SGHDN and FVKESK. The CDR3 is 16 residues long. Trimming took 4 bases from V and 4 from J; bases not matched to a gene: 8. The CDR3 DNA reads as TGTGCCAGCAGCCCGGGCACCCTAGCGGGCACCGGGGAGCTGTTTTTT. This sequence encodes CASSPGTLAGTGELFF.

With respect to this clone: Mismatch with germline at one junction end may stem from a read error. The chain links TRBV4-3 to TRBJ2-3; D is ambiguous. The CDR3 is 18 residues long. Germline CDR1 reads LGHNA; CDR2 reads YSLEER. CDR3 sequence: CASRQVLSSPASTDTQYF. CDR3 in DNA: TGCGCCAGCAGACAAGTTTTATCTAGTCCCGCTAGCACAGATACGCAGTATTTT.

About this clone: Different DNA sequences within this sample yield the same CDR3. The chain employs TRBV5-1 and TRBJ2-5; D call uncertain. Germline V gene data show CDR1 as SGHRS and CDR2 as YFSETQ. This CDR3 has 15 amino acids. The V and J ends lost 0 bases and 1 base respectively, with 10 bases between them. The CDR3 coding sequence is TGCGCCAGCAGCTTGGCAGGTAGTCCCCAAGAGACCCAGTACTTC. Translated: CASSLAGSPQETQYF.

This chain connects TRBV30 to TRBJ1-3; 9 bases line up with TRBD1. Germline CDR1 GTSNPN, CDR2 SVGIG (reference sequence). The CDR3 is 14 residues long. V dropped 3 bases and J dropped 8; count of bases not matched to a gene: 8. In DNA form, the CDR3 reads TGTGCCTGGAGCAAAGGGACAGGGATTCACACCATATATTTT. Translated: CAWSKGTGIHTIYF. Together with reference TRBV30 and TRBJ1-3, the CDR3 gives the full variable domain: SQTIHQWPATLVQPVGSPLSLECTVEGTSNPNLYWYRQAAGRGLQLLFYSVGIGQISSEVPQNLSASRPQDRQFILSSKKLLLSDSGFYLCAWSKGTGIHTIYFGEGSWLTVV.

The genes are TRBV25-1 and TRBJ2-5; TRBD2 matches 9 bases. Trimming removed 5 bases from V and 1 base from J; junction bases left unmatched: 5. The CDR3 extends over 15 amino acids. Looked up from germline, CDR1 is MGHDK and CDR2 is SYGVNS. The DNA for the CDR3 is TGTGCCAGCAGTATCCTAGCGGGGCCCCAAGAGACCCAGTACTTC. It encodes CASSILAGPQETQYF. The full variable domain, rest sourced from reference TRBV25-1 and TRBJ2-5, is EADIYQTPRYLVIGTGKKITLECSQTMGHDKMYWYQQDPGMELHLIHYSYGVNSTEKGDLSSESTVSRIRTEHFPLTLESARPSHTSQYLCASSILAGPQETQYFGPGTRLLVL.

The chain combines TRBV7-6 with TRBJ2-3, with 12 bases lining up with TRBD2. The CDR3 contains 16 residues. Germline loops: CDR1 SGHVS, CDR2 FNYEAQ. With V trimmed by 4 bases and J by 6 bases, 8 bases remained unmatched. CDR3: CASSSRTSGNRDTQYF. The CDR3 coding sequence is TGTGCCAGCAGCTCGCGGACTAGCGGGAACCGGGATACGCAGTATTTT.

The V and J genes are TRBV5-4 and TRBJ2-7; 8 nucleotides match TRBD2. Trimming took 4 bases from V and 3 from J; bases not matched to a gene: 9. This CDR3 region has 15 residues. Looked up from germline, CDR1 is SGHNT and CDR2 is YYREEE (reference sequence). The CDR3 sequence: CASSHGGSGVYEQYF. As DNA, the CDR3 is TGTGCCAGCAGCCACGGGGGTAGCGGGGTCTACGAGCAGTACTTC.

The rearrangement uses TRBV5-1 and TRBJ2-5, with 7 positions matching TRBD2. V lost 7 bases and J lost 1; bases outside the gene matches: 13. Per the germline V gene, CDR1 is SGHRS and CDR2 is YFSETQ. CDR3 size: 16 residues. DNA for the CDR3: TGCGCCAGCCGGGGAGGGTGGGAGTACCCCCAAGAGACCCAGTACTTC. As protein: CASRGGWEYPQETQYF.

This clone was detected a few times. The chain uses TRBV5-6 and TRBJ1-5; D is unresolved. V was clipped by 0 bases and J by 4 bases, with 5 bases between them. The germline CDR1 and CDR2 sequences are SGHDT and YYEEEE. This CDR3 has 13 amino acids. This CDR3 reads CASSLDRNQPQHF. Here the CDR3 DNA reads TGTGCCAGCAGCTTGGACCGGAATCAGCCCCAGCATTTT.